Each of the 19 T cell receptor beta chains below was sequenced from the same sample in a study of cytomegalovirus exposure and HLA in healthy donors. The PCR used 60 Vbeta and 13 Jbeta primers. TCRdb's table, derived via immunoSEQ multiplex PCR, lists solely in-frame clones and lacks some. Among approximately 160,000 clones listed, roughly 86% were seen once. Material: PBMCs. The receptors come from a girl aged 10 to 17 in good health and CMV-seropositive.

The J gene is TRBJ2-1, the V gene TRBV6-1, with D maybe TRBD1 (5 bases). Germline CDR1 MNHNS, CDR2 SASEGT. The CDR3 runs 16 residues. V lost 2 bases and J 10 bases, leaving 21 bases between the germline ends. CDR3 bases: TGTGCCAGCAGTGAATATACAAAACATCAGGGCTCGGAGCAGTTCTTC. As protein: CASSEYTKHQGSEQFF.

DNA of the CDR3: TGTGCCAGCAGCTTGGCCGACGGCAGGGCGAACACTGAAGCTTTCTTT. It yields the protein CASSLADGRANTEAFF. The chain employs TRBV5-5 and TRBJ1-1, with D tentatively TRBD1 (5 bases). In germline, CDR1 is SGHKS, CDR2 YYEKEE (reference sequence). V was pared by 0 bases and J by 1 base, with 13 bases between. CDR3 length: 16 amino acids.

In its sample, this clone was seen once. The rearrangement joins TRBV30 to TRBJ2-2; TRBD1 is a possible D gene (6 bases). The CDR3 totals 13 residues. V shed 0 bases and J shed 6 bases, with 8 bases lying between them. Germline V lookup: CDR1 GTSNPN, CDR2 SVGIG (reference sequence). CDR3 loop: CAWSVQGAGELFF. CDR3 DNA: TGTGCCTGGAGTGTACAGGGCGCCGGGGAGCTGTTTTTT.

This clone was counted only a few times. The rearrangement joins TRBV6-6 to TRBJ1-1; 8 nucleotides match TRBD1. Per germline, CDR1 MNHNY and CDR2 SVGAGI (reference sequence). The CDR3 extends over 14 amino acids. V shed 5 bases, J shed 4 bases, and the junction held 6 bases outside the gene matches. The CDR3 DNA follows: TGTGCCAGCAGTGATGGACAGGGAGGCACTGAAGCTTTCTTT. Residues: CASSDGQGGTEAFF.

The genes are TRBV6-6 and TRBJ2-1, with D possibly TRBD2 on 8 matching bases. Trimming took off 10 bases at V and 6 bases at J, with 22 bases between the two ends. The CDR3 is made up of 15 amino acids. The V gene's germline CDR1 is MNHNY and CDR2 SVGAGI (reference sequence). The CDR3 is CATTQQGRGVNEQFF. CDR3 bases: TGTGCCACCACCCAACAGGGGCGGGGGGTCAATGAGCAGTTCTTC.

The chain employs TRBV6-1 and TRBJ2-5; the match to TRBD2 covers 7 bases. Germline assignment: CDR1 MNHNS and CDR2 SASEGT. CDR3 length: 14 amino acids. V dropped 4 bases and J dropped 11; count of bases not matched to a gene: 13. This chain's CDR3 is CASSGGGGVDEQYF. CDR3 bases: TGTGCCAGCAGTGGGGGGGGAGGGGTGGATGAGCAGTACTTC.

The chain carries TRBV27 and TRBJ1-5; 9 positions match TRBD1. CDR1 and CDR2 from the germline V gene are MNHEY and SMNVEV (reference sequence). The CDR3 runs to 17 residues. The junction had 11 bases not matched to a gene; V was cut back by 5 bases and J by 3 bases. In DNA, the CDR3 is TGTGCCAGCAGTGCAAAAGGGACAGGGAGATTCAATCAGCCCCAGCATTTT. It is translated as CASSAKGTGRFNQPQHF.

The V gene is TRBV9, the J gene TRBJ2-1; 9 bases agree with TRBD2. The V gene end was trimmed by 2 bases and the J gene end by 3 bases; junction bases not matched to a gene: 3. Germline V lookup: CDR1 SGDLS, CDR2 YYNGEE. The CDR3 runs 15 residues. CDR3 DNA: TGTGCCAGCAGCGTCCGACTAGCGGACTACAATGAGCAGTTCTTC. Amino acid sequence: CASSVRLADYNEQFF.

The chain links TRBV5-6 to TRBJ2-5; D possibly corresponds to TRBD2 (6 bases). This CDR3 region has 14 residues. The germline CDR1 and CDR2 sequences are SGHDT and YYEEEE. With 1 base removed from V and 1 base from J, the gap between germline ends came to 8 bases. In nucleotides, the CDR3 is TGTGCCAGCAGCTTGTTCGGGGGCCAAGAGACCCAGTACTTC. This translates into CASSLFGGQETQYF.

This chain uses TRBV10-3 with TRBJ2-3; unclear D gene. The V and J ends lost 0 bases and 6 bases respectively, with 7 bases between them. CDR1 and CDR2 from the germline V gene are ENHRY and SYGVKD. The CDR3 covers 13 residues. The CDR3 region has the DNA TGTGCCATCAGTGAGTCGAGGCAGGATACGCAGTATTTT. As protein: CAISESRQDTQYF.

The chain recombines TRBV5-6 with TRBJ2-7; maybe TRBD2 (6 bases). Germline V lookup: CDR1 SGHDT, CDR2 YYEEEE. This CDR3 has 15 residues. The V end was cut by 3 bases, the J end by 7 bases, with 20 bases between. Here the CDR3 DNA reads TGTGCCAGCAGCTCGCTACGGGACTGGGGATGGGAGCAGTACTTC. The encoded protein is CASSSLRDWGWEQYF.

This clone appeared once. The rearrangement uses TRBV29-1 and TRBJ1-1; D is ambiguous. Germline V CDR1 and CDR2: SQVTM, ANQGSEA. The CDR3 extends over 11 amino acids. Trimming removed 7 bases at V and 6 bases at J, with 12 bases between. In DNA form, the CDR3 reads TGCAGCGACCACCGCGGGGCTGAAGCTTTCTTT. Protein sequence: CSDHRGAEAFF.

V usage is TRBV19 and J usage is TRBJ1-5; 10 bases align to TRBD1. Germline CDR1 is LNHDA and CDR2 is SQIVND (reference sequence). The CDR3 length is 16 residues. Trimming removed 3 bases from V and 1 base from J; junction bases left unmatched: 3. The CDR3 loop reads CASSMRQGASNQPQHF. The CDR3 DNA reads TGTGCCAGTAGTATGAGACAGGGGGCAAGCAATCAGCCCCAGCATTTT.

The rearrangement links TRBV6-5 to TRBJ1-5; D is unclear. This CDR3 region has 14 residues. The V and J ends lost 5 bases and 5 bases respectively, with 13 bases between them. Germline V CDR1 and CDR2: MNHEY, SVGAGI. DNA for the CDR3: TGTGCCAGCAGTCTACTGGGGAGAGATCAGCCCCAGCATTTT. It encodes CASSLLGRDQPQHF.

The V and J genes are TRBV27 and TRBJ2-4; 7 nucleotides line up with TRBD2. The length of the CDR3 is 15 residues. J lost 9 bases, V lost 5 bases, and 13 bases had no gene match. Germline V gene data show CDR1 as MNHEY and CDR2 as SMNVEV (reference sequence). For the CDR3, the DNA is TGTGCCAGCAGTGTCTCGACTAGCTTTGGCGGCATTCAGTACTTC. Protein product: CASSVSTSFGGIQYF.

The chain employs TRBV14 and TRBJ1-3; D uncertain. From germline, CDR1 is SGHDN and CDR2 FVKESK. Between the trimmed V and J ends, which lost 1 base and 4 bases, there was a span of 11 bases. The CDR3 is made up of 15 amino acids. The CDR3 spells CASSQVFGVGNTIYF. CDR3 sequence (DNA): TGTGCCAGCAGCCAAGTATTCGGGGTCGGAAACACCATATATTTT.

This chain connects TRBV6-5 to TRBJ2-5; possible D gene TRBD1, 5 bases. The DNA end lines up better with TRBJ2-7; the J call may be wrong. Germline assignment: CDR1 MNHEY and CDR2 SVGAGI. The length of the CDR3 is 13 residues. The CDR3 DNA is TGTGCCAGCAGTTTGACAGCTTCCTACGAGCAGTACTTC. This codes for CASSLTASYEQYF.

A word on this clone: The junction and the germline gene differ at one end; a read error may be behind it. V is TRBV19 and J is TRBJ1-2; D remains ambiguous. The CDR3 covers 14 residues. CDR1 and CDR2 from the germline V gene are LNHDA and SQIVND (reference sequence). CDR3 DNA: TGTGCCAGTAGTACTTCCTCAGGTCGCTATGGCCACACCTTC. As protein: CASSTSSGRYGHTF.

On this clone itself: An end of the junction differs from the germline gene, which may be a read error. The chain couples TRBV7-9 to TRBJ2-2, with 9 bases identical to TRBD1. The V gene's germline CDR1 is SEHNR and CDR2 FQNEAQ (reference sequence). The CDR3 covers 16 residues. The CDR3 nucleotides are TGTTCCAGCAGCCTCAGGACAGGGGTTTACACCGGGGAGCTGTTTTTT. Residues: CSSSLRTGVYTGELFF.